This T cell receptor (beta chain) emerged from a study of cytomegalovirus exposure and HLA in healthy donors. Study summary: Assignment to the Caucasian-associated ancestry cluster applied to around 82% of the approximately 360 genotyped donors. Notes on the study in general: Cytomegalovirus-associated TCR beta chains were listed, numbering over 150. An analysis was carried out at a later point. It showed that HLA-associated TCR beta chains were more clonally expanded than equally common non-associated chains. According to a later analysis, donors in an Asian-associated ancestry cluster reportedly had fewer N-insertions than the roughly 640-donor mean.

The V gene lost 4 bases and the J gene lost 0 bases, with 10 bases spanning the gap. CDR1 is LNHDA and CDR2 is SQIVND in the germline V gene (reference sequence). The CDR3 totals 14 residues. Regarding this clone: Its antigen is as yet unknown.

Primers included in the PCR were 60 Vbeta and 13 Jbeta primers. Produced via immunoSEQ multiplex PCR; TCRdb's table is partial and in-frame only. This table holds approximately 140,000 clones, more than 60% found once. The clonotype originates from a female donor in good health and CMV-seronegative. Sequencing was carried out using PBMCs. This rearrangement joins TRBV19 to TRBJ2-7; TRBD1 might be the D (6 bases). In nucleotides, the CDR3 is TGTGCCAGTAGTAGCTGGACAGTCTCCTACGAGCAGTACTTC. This encodes CASSSWTVSYEQYF.